The rows below give T cell receptor beta chains drawn from one sample of a study of blood T cell repertoires in COVID-19. Libraries were prepared by immunoSEQ multiplex PCR; TCRdb keeps only in-frame clonotypes and omits some of them. Of a few hundred thousand clones in the sample, 91% were seen once. What was sequenced was PBMCs or T cells enriched from blood (not recorded which). The receptors were sampled from a human donor in a cohort exposed to, infected with or recovered from COVID-19 (not recorded which). The donor label of this sample is uncertain. Each CDR3 is given with its conserved first and last residue. The D gene is left open where the match is weak. Some rows have no size entry. The others give once, few or many, or a class for an expanded clone.

CDR3 DNA	CDR3 protein	V gene	clone size	D gene	J gene
TGTGCCAGCACTAGGCGGGGGGGCTCTTTGAATGAGCAGTTCTTC	CASTRRGGSLNEQFF	TRBV5-4	.	TRBD2	TRBJ2-1
TGTGCCAGCAGCTTGCTAGGGGGGAACACCGGGGAGCTGTTTTTT	CASSLLGGNTGELFF	TRBV11-2	few	.	TRBJ2-2
TGCGCCAGCAGCTCCTATGGCTCCTATAATTCACCCCTCCACTTT	CASSSYGSYNSPLHF	TRBV4-1	.	.	TRBJ1-6
TGTGCCAGCAGCTTCCGACAGGACAATGAGCAGTTCTTC	CASSFRQDNEQFF	TRBV7-3	.	.	TRBJ2-1
TGTGCCAGCAGCCTTGGACAGGGCACTGAAGCTTTCTTT	CASSLGQGTEAFF	TRBV11-2	.	TRBD1	TRBJ1-1
TGTGCCAGACGGGGTACGAACACTGAAGCTTTCTTT	CARRGTNTEAFF	TRBV25-1	.	.	TRBJ1-1
TGTGCCAGTAGTCCTTCTAGCGTGGGGAAGGGCACTGAAGCTTTCTTT	CASSPSSVGKGTEAFF	TRBV19	.	.	TRBJ1-1
TGTGCCGTTGGGGGGACGGAACGGGAAAAACTGTTTTTT	CAVGGTEREKLFF	TRBV10-3	.	.	TRBJ1-4
TGTGCCAGCAGCCCCGGTCGGGGAAACACCATATATTTT	CASSPGRGNTIYF	TRBV7-9	.	.	TRBJ1-3
TGTGCCAGCAGCCTACGACAGGGGATGTACGAGCAGTACTTC	CASSLRQGMYEQYF	TRBV5-5	.	TRBD1	TRBJ2-7
TGTGCCAGCTCACCACCGGGACAGTTTAATGAAAAACTGTTTTTT	CASSPPGQFNEKLFF	TRBV18	.	TRBD1	TRBJ1-4
TGTGCCAGCAGCTTAGAGGGGGTAACGACAGATACGCAGTATTTT	CASSLEGVTTDTQYF	TRBV7-2	once	.	TRBJ2-3
TGCGCCAGCAGCCAAGCAGGGGGCGCTGGCTACACCTTC	CASSQAGGAGYTF	TRBV4-1	.	TRBD1	TRBJ1-2
TGTGCCAGCAGCTTCGGGGGGACCTTTTCACCCCTCCACTTT	CASSFGGTFSPLHF	TRBV7-9	.	.	TRBJ1-6
TGTGCCAGCAGCTATAAACGCATACTGGGGAGCGAGGGACATAGCCAGCATTTT	CASSYKRILGSEGHSQHF	TRBV7-8	.	.	TRBJ1-5
TGTGCCACCAGTGACTCCGGGACAGGGGGTGAAAAACTGTTTTTT	CATSDSGTGGEKLFF	TRBV24-1	.	TRBD1	TRBJ1-4
TGTGCCGCCCTCTCCGGCAGCGACTATGGCTACACCTTC	CAALSGSDYGYTF	TRBV6-5	once	.	TRBJ1-2
TGTGCCAGCAGCCAAGGGCAGATTCAAGAGACCCAGTACTTC	CASSQGQIQETQYF	TRBV4-2	.	.	TRBJ2-5